Listed below are T cell receptor beta chains from one sample, sequenced in a study of blood T cell repertoires in COVID-19. Assay used: immunoSEQ multiplex PCR; TCRdb lists only in-frame clones, some missing. The sample lists about 130,000 clones, about 86% occurring once. Sample: PBMCs or T cells enriched from blood (not recorded which). The receptors come from a man in his fifties or sixties who had recovered from COVID-19. The CDR3 runs from the conserved cysteine through the conserved F or W. The D gene is left open where the match is weak. Only some rows state a clone size, as once, few, many or a class for expanded clones.

j_gene	v_gene	d_gene	abundance	CDR3nt	CDR3aa
TRBJ1-6	TRBV27	-	few	TGTGCCAGCAGTTATGAAACGGGCTATAATTCACCCCTCCACTTT	CASSYETGYNSPLHF
TRBJ2-7	TRBV9	TRBD1	-	TGTGCCAGCAGCGTAGAGGGGGCGCCCCGCGAGCAGTACTTC	CASSVEGAPREQYF
TRBJ1-5	TRBV7-2	TRBD1	-	TGTGCCAGCAGCTTATTCAGGGGGCTCGACAATCAGCCCCAGCATTTT	CASSLFRGLDNQPQHF
TRBJ2-7	TRBV4-2	-	-	TGTGCCAGCAGCCAAGATCCGGGGGACGAGCAGTACTTC	CASSQDPGDEQYF
TRBJ1-3	TRBV7-9	-	-	TGTGCCAGCAGCTTAGCTGGGACACTCTCTGGAAACACCATATATTTT	CASSLAGTLSGNTIYF
TRBJ2-6	TRBV6-5	-	once	TGTGCCAGCACCCCGGGAGAGTCTGGGGCCAACGTCCTGACTTTC	CASTPGESGANVLTF
TRBJ1-1	TRBV6-5	-	-	TGTGCCAGCAGCGAGATATCTACTACTGAAGCTTTCTTT	CASSEISTTEAFF
TRBJ1-6	TRBV7-9	-	-	TGTGCCAGCAGGTCCTCGACAGGCGGGAGTTCACCCCTCCACTTT	CASRSSTGGSSPLHF
TRBJ2-2	TRBV5-1	-	-	TGCGCCAGCAGCCCCTTTTGGGAGACCGGGGAGCTGTTTTTT	CASSPFWETGELFF
TRBJ2-1	TRBV4-2	-	-	TGTGCCAGCAGCCAAGGACCGGGAAGCTCCTACAATGAGCAGTTCTTC	CASSQGPGSSYNEQFF
TRBJ2-7	TRBV6-5	-	-	TGTGCCAGCGGGCCGAACGAGCAGTACTTC	CASGPNEQYF
TRBJ2-7	TRBV7-8	TRBD1	few	TGTGCCAGCAGCTCCCGCGCGGGGACAGGGGGCGGAGGCGAGCAGTACTTC	CASSSRAGTGGGGEQYF
TRBJ1-4	TRBV10-2	-	-	TGCGCCAGCAGTGAGCCCGGGGAAGGTGAAAAACTGTTTTTT	CASSEPGEGEKLFF
TRBJ1-3	TRBV18	-	-	TGTGCCAGCTCACCGGGTATGACAGCCCGAAACACCATATATTTT	CASSPGMTARNTIYF
TRBJ1-2	TRBV19	-	-	TGTGCCAGTAGTCCCCTAGGGGGAGACGGCTACACCTTC	CASSPLGGDGYTF
TRBJ2-2	TRBV7-2	TRBD2	-	TGTGCCAGCAGCTTAGCGCTGGCTAGCGGGGTGTACACCGGGGAGCTGTTTTTT	CASSLALASGVYTGELFF
TRBJ2-3	TRBV6-2/TRBV6-3	TRBD2	-	TGTGCCAGCAGTTACTCCAGCGGGGGGCCGAGAGATACGCAGTATTTT	CASSYSSGGPRDTQYF
TRBJ2-7	TRBV6-2/TRBV6-3	TRBD2	-	TGTGCCAGCAGTTACGGATCGGGAGGTACCTACGAGCAGTACTTC	CASSYGSGGTYEQYF
TRBJ2-5	TRBV7-9	-	-	TGTGCCAGCAGCTCGTACCAAGAGACCCAGTACTTC	CASSSYQETQYF
TRBJ1-6	TRBV18	-	-	TGTGCCAGCTCACCATCGGGCCAAGGGGGATCACCCCTCCACTTT	CASSPSGQGGSPLHF
TRBJ1-5	TRBV7-2	-	once	TGTGCCAGCAGCCCCCGGGGGGGGACGGGTCAGCCCCAGCATTTT	CASSPRGGTGQPQHF
TRBJ2-1	TRBV7-9	TRBD2	-	TGTGCCAGCAGCCCTAGCGGGTCCGGACACCATTACAATGAGCAGTTCTTC	CASSPSGSGHHYNEQFF
TRBJ2-2	TRBV25-1	TRBD1	-	TGTGCCAGCAGGGAAGGGACAGGGGCGAACACCGGGGAGCTGTTTTTT	CASREGTGANTGELFF
TRBJ1-5	TRBV6-5	-	once	TGTGCCAGCAATCGGGATAGCAATCAGCCCCAGCATTTT	CASNRDSNQPQHF
TRBJ1-3	TRBV11-2	-	-	TGTGCCAGCAATCTCGGAGTGGGAAACACCATATATTTT	CASNLGVGNTIYF
TRBJ2-3	TRBV25-1	TRBD1	-	TGTGCCAGCAGTGCGACAGGGGGCCGCACAGATACGCAGTATTTT	CASSATGGRTDTQYF
TRBJ1-2	TRBV19	-	-	TGTGCCAGTAGTATTCAGGGCGCGGACTATGGCTACACCTTC	CASSIQGADYGYTF
TRBJ1-2	TRBV11-2	-	-	TGTGCCAGCAGCCCCGACGGACTCATCGTTGGCTATGGCTACACCTTC	CASSPDGLIVGYGYTF
TRBJ2-2	TRBV5-1	-	once	TGCGCCAGCAGCTTGGGTGACAGGAGCACCGGGGAGCTGTTTTTT	CASSLGDRSTGELFF
TRBJ1-3	TRBV9	-	-	TGTGCCAGCAGCGTCCGGCAGGGGTTTGGAAACACCATATATTTT	CASSVRQGFGNTIYF
TRBJ2-2	TRBV4-2	-	-	TGTGCCAGCAGCCAAGATCGAGGCTACGATAACACCGGGGAGCTGTTTTTT	CASSQDRGYDNTGELFF
TRBJ1-1	TRBV20-1	-	few	TGCAGTGCTAGCTATTCAGGTGAAGCTTTCTTT	CSASYSGEAFF
TRBJ1-4	TRBV11-2	TRBD1	-	TGTGCCAGCAGCCAGGACAGGGTTGAAAAACTGTTTTTT	CASSQDRVEKLFF
TRBJ2-3	TRBV2	TRBD1	-	TGTGCCAGCAATGCCGACAGGGCCAGCACCAAAGATACGCAGTATTTT	CASNADRASTKDTQYF
TRBJ2-2	TRBV24-1	TRBD1	-	TGTGCCACCAGTGATCCCGGGACAGGGGTTGTCGGGGAGCTGTTTTTT	CATSDPGTGVVGELFF
TRBJ1-2	TRBV7-9	TRBD1	-	TGTGCCAGCAGCGCGGACAGGAACTATGGCTACACCTTC	CASSADRNYGYTF
TRBJ1-1	TRBV5-4	TRBD1	-	TGTGCCAGCAGCTTGGCAGGGGGCGCGGTAGCTGAAGCTTTCTTT	CASSLAGGAVAEAFF
TRBJ2-7	TRBV6-2/TRBV6-3	TRBD1	-	TGTGCCAGCAGTTACTCAATCGGACAGGTCTTCTCCTACGAGCAGTACTTC	CASSYSIGQVFSYEQYF
TRBJ1-1	TRBV10-3	-	-	TGTGCCATCAGTGGGAAGAGGTCTTCGGGAGGGACTGAAGCTTTCTTT	CAISGKRSSGGTEAFF
TRBJ1-1	TRBV4-1	TRBD1	once	TGCGCCAGCAGCCAAGATCTAACAGGGGTGTGGAACACTGAAGCTTTCTTT	CASSQDLTGVWNTEAFF
TRBJ1-2	TRBV2	TRBD1	once	TGTGCCAGCAGTGAGTGGGGGACAGGGAGTACTAACTATGGCTACACCTTC	CASSEWGTGSTNYGYTF
TRBJ2-5	TRBV19	TRBD1	once	TGTGCCAGTAGTATTTTCCCCTTTATCGACAGGGGGCTGAAAGAGACCCAGTACTTC	CASSIFPFIDRGLKETQYF
TRBJ1-2	TRBV19	TRBD1	few	TGTGCCAGTAGTATGCCCTCGACAGGGAACGGCTACACCTTC	CASSMPSTGNGYTF
TRBJ1-2	TRBV27	-	-	TGTGCCAGCAGTTTATGGCCCGAACAGGGAATGAATGGCTACACCTTC	CASSLWPEQGMNGYTF
TRBJ2-2	TRBV5-6	TRBD2	once	TGTGCCAGCAGCACGGGGACTAGCTGGGGATCGGACACCGGGGAGCTGTTTTTT	CASSTGTSWGSDTGELFF
TRBJ2-5	TRBV3-1/TRBV3-2	-	-	TGTGCCAGCAGCCAACAGGGAGAGACCCAGTACTTC	CASSQQGETQYF
TRBJ2-2	TRBV7-2	-	-	TGTGCCAGCAGCTTACCTCAGGGGGGCACCGGGGAGCTGTTTTTT	CASSLPQGGTGELFF
TRBJ2-5	TRBV19	-	-	TGTGCCAGTAGTATAGGCAGGGGAGAGACCCAGTACTTC	CASSIGRGETQYF
TRBJ1-2	TRBV27	TRBD1	-	TGTGCCAGCAGTGGACCAGCGACAGGGAACAACTATGGCTACACCTTC	CASSGPATGNNYGYTF
TRBJ1-4	TRBV7-6	TRBD1	-	TGTGCCAGCAGAGGAGGAGGGACAGGGAAAGAAAAACTGTTTTTT	CASRGGGTGKEKLFF
TRBJ2-3	TRBV3-1/TRBV3-2	TRBD1	-	TGTGCCAGCAGCCGAGGGACAGGGATGGGGACAGATACGCAGTATTTT	CASSRGTGMGTDTQYF
TRBJ1-2	TRBV28	-	-	TGTGCCAGCAGACGGACAGTCGAGGGATATGGCTACACCTTC	CASRRTVEGYGYTF